This T cell receptor beta chain comes out of a study of beta chain features in type 1 diabetes. As every portion of the isolated RNA was reverse transcribed, the sequencing read expressed TCRB transcripts. The average output of naive, central memory and regulatory T cell samples was approximately 3.6 million reads. Clones were read by immunoSEQ multiplex PCR, and TCRdb kept only the in-frame ones, dropping some. The table includes 150,000 to 170,000 clones, about 9.4% detected once. Regarding this clone: Its antigen is unidentified.

Using CD45RO/CCR7/CD25/CD127/CD95/CD27, CD4+ naive, central memory, regulatory and stem cell-like memory cells were sorted. General observations from the study: Moderate yet significant TCRB CDR3 shortening was seen in Type 1 diabetes patients in all four CD4+ subsets. There were fewer insertions and more deletions at the VDJ junctions of type 1 diabetes patients. Comparison showed that naive, central memory and Treg TCRB repertoires appeared more similar among patients than among healthy donors.

The sequence derives from a man in his thirties or forties with type 1 diabetes. The source material was central memory CD4+ T cells from blood.

The CDR3 DNA is TGTGCCAGCAGCTTAGGAGTCGCCGGTACACCCCTCCACTTT. Protein product: CASSLGVAGTPLHF. The chain couples TRBV7-3 to TRBJ1-6; no clear D gene. Trimming shortened V by 2 bases and J by 11 bases, and 13 bases separated the two germline ends. In germline, CDR1 is SGHTA, CDR2 FQGTGA. The CDR3 has 14 residues.